The 20 T cell receptor beta chains presented below share a single source sample, sequenced in a study of cytotoxic CD8 clonotypes in ibrutinib-treated CLL. Sequencing was performed with immunoSEQ multiplex PCR; in TCRdb, only in-frame clones are kept and a portion is missing. The table shows about 300,000 clones, with more than 70% occurring only once. Sequenced here: PBMCs, sampled at disease progression, from a patient treated with ibrutinib. The receptors originated from a human donor with chronic lymphocytic leukemia.

The CDR3: CASPHPASRLNQPQHF. The CDR3 nucleotides are TGCGCCAGCCCTCACCCAGCCAGCCGCCTCAATCAGCCCCAGCATTTT. The chain has TRBV10-2 and TRBJ1-5; the D is unclear. V gave up 8 bases and J gave up 3 bases, with 20 bases separating them. This CDR3 is built from 16 residues. Germline V CDR1 and CDR2: WSHSY, SAAADI.

CDR3 in amino acids: CASSVTGELFF. CDR3 nucleotide sequence: TGTGCCAGCAGCGTCACCGGGGAGCTGTTTTTT. V usage is TRBV2 and J usage is TRBJ2-2; D not certain. CDR1 and CDR2 (germline): SNHLY, FYNNEI. The CDR3 totals 11 residues. V gave up 6 bases and J gave up 4 bases, with 3 bases separating them. The full variable domain, in which reference TRBV2 and TRBJ2-2 provide the parts outside the CDR3, is EPEVTQTPSHQVTQMGQEVILRCVPISNHLYFYWYRQILGQKVEFLVSFYNNEISEKSEIFDDQFSVERPDGSNFTLKIRSTKLEDSAMYFCASSVTGELFFGEGSRLTVL.

This chain uses TRBV6-5 with TRBJ2-5; D possibly uses TRBD1 or TRBD2 (6 bases each). Germline CDR1 reads MNHEY; CDR2 reads SVGAGI. This CDR3 is built from 16 residues. V dropped 2 bases and J dropped 5 bases, with 18 bases sitting between them. Here the CDR3 reads CASSYRQALASETQYF. In DNA form, the CDR3 reads TGTGCCAGCAGTTACCGACAGGCCCTAGCGTCGGAGACCCAGTACTTC.

The chain carries TRBV7-6 and TRBJ2-6; no firm D call. The ends were cut back, 9 bases at V and 9 bases at J, with 12 bases in the middle. There are 12 residues in the CDR3. CDR1 and CDR2 (germline): SGHVS, FNYEAQ. This chain's CDR3 is CARTETVNVLTF. For the CDR3, the DNA is TGTGCCAGAACGGAAACGGTCAACGTCCTGACTTTC. Full variable domain (remainder filled in from reference TRBV7-6 and TRBJ2-6): GAGVSQSPRYKVTKRGQDVALRCDPISGHVSLYWYRQALGQGPEFLTYFNYEAQQDKSGLPNDRFSAERPEGSISTLTIQRTEQRDSAMYRCARTETVNVLTFGAGSRLTVL.

The V and J genes are TRBV5-6 and TRBJ2-7; the D is unclear. This CDR3 spans 13 amino acids. The V end was cut by 5 bases, the J end by 4 bases, with 13 bases between. Looked up from germline, CDR1 is SGHDT and CDR2 is YYEEEE. CDR3 loop: CASSSSPAYEQYF. The CDR3 DNA follows: TGTGCCAGCAGTTCGTCGCCGGCGTACGAGCAGTACTTC.

This chain joins TRBV18 and TRBJ2-2, with D unclear. Trimming stripped 2 bases from V and 1 base from J, with 5 bases between. Germline CDR1 KGHSH, CDR2 LQKENI. This CDR3 is 14 amino acids long. The CDR3 DNA is TGTGCCAGCTCACCAGGACGGAACACCGGGGAGCTGTTTTTT. Encoded protein: CASSPGRNTGELFF.

In its sample, this clone was seen once. The chain has TRBV11-2 and TRBJ2-7; the D gene is possibly TRBD1 (6 bases). Germline-derived CDR1 and CDR2 are SGHAT and FQNNGV. The ends were cut back, 0 bases at V and 3 bases at J, with 12 bases in the middle. The CDR3 runs to 15 residues. The chain's CDR3 is CASSLDPGHFYEQYF. In DNA form, the CDR3 reads TGTGCCAGCAGCTTAGATCCGGGACATTTCTACGAGCAGTACTTC.

This chain links TRBV4-1 with TRBJ2-7; 7 nucleotides agree with TRBD1. Germline lookup yields CDR1 MGHRA and CDR2 YSYEKL. Trimming at V came to 3 bases and at J to 3 bases, leaving 11 bases not matched to a gene. CDR3 length equals 16 residues. The CDR3 spells CASSHPQPGQYYEQYF. CDR3 nucleotide sequence: TGCGCCAGCAGCCACCCACAACCGGGACAGTACTACGAGCAGTACTTC.

This clone was counted a few times. The genes are TRBV16 and TRBJ2-1; TRBD2 agrees at 10 bases. CDR3 length equals 14 residues. Germline-derived CDR1 and CDR2 are KGHSY and FQNENV. With V trimmed by 0 bases and J by 13 bases, 6 bases remained unmatched. The CDR3, as DNA: TGTGCCAGCAGCCAATCGGCTAGCGGGGGTGGTCAGTTCTTC. Its translation is CASSQSASGGGQFF.

The chain joins TRBV9 to TRBJ1-2; D gene ambiguous. Germline CDR1 and CDR2: SGDLS and YYNGEE. The V end lost 2 bases, the J end lost 6 bases, and 11 bases lay between the germline ends. The CDR3 is 13 residues long. The CDR3 bases are TGTGCCAGCAGCGTCCTCCCCGCGGATGGCTACACCTTC. This codes for CASSVLPADGYTF.

V usage is TRBV6-5 and J usage is TRBJ1-2; TRBD1 is a possible D gene (6 bases). The CDR3 runs 13 residues. Germline CDR1 and CDR2: MNHEY and SVGAGI. The V end lost 6 bases, the J end lost 2 bases, and 10 bases lay between the germline ends. The DNA of the CDR3 is TGTGCCAGCAGGCCCGACAGGAACTATGGCTACACCTTC. Translated, it gives CASRPDRNYGYTF.

This clone was detected a few times. This chain joins TRBV7-2 and TRBJ2-6; the D is unclear. The CDR3 is made up of 16 amino acids. V was shortened by 4 bases and J by 0 bases, with 10 bases between the two germline ends. Germline CDR1 reads SGHTA; CDR2 reads FQGNSA. The CDR3 DNA reads as TGTGCCAGCAGCTCGACTGTTTACTCTGGGGCCAACGTCCTGACTTTC. This translates into CASSSTVYSGANVLTF.

This clone was seen only a few times. The V and J genes are TRBV6-5 and TRBJ2-7, with 10 bases aligning to TRBD2. V lost 5 bases to trimming and J lost 4 bases; unmatched junction nucleotides: 5. Germline CDR1 MNHEY, CDR2 SVGAGI. The CDR3 sequence is 14 residues long. CDR3 sequence (DNA): TGTGCCAGCAGTCAAGCGGGAGGGAGATACGAGCAGTACTTC. The encoded protein is CASSQAGGRYEQYF.

The V call is TRBV5-1, the J call TRBJ1-2; 11 nucleotides match TRBD1. Losses at the gene ends were 5 bases for V and 7 bases for J; bases not matched to a gene: 7. CDR3 length: 14 residues. The germline V gene has CDR1 SGHRS and CDR2 YFSETQ. CDR3 loop: CASRAGTGGRGYTF. The CDR3 DNA reads as TGCGCCAGCAGAGCCGGGACAGGGGGTCGTGGCTACACCTTC.

The J gene is TRBJ2-7, the V gene TRBV4-1, with a possible D match to TRBD1 (6 bases). CDR3 size: 13 residues. Trimming cost V 5 bases and J 1 base, with 9 bases left between them. The germline V gene has CDR1 MGHRA and CDR2 YSYEKL. CDR3 sequence (DNA): TGCGCCAGCAGCTTCACAGGGTCCTACGAGCAGTACTTC. It translates to CASSFTGSYEQYF.

The chain couples TRBV27 to TRBJ1-5, with TRBD1 identical over 9 bases. Germline V CDR1 and CDR2: MNHEY, SMNVEV (reference sequence). The CDR3 is 15 amino acids. The junction had 6 bases not matched to a gene; V was cut back by 5 bases and J by 4 bases. CDR3 amino acids: CASSTRTGVNQPQHF. The CDR3 DNA follows: TGTGCCAGCAGTACCCGGACAGGGGTAAATCAGCCCCAGCATTTT.

The J gene is TRBJ2-5, the V gene TRBV6-6, with unresolved D. The germline gives CDR1 MNHNY, CDR2 SVGAGI (reference sequence). The CDR3 is 14 amino acids. V was clipped by 2 bases and J by 4 bases, with 11 bases between them. CDR3 region: CASSYPQVRETQYF. CDR3 bases: TGTGCCAGCAGTTACCCCCAGGTGCGAGAGACCCAGTACTTC.

Concerning this clone itself: The same CDR3 arises from other DNA sequences in this sample as well. The rearrangement joins TRBV29-1 to TRBJ2-4; D possibly corresponds to TRBD2 (5 bases). Trimming shortened V by 4 bases and J by 0 bases, and 10 bases separated the two germline ends. The germline V gene encodes CDR1 SQVTM and CDR2 ANQGSEA. The CDR3 runs to 14 residues. CDR3 sequence (DNA): TGCAGCGTTGTAGGGAGACTAGCCAAAAACATTCAGTACTTC. The encoded protein is CSVVGRLAKNIQYF.

The chain couples TRBV11-2 to TRBJ2-7; weak D call: TRBD2 (5 bases). There are 14 residues in the CDR3. V lost 1 base, J lost 2 bases, and 9 bases lay in between. The germline V gene has CDR1 SGHAT and CDR2 FQNNGV. For the CDR3, the DNA is TGTGCCAGCAGCTTAGTGGGAGTTCCCTACGAGCAGTACTTC. Translating gives CASSLVGVPYEQYF.

This sequence joins TRBV7-9 and TRBJ2-2; 8 bases agree with TRBD2. V was pared by 5 bases and J by 5 bases, with 13 bases of the junction left unmatched. The germline CDR1 and CDR2 sequences are SEHNR and FQNEAQ (reference sequence). The CDR3 extends over 17 amino acids. CDR3: CASSPPFVERGTGELFF. CDR3 DNA sequence: TGTGCCAGCAGCCCTCCCTTTGTGGAGCGGGGGACCGGGGAGCTGTTTTTT.